This TCR beta chain appears in the sequencing data of a study of shared clonotypes between healthy human individuals. Study findings and constraints: Researchers sampled blood only, noting tissue repertoires likely differ. Memory subsets had estimated richness that was generally smaller than that of naive subsets. Non-shared clonotypes had lower generation probabilities than clonotypes shared by all four sorted-subset donors.

CD45RO-negative, CCR7-selected cells formed the naive CD8 fraction, which excluded terminally differentiated effector memory CD45RA+ cells. Turning to this clone: Its specificity is not known.

In the study's own analysis: ImmunoSEQ supplied junction-only sequences lacking quality scores, so filtering was different. Repertoires were generated with immunoSEQ multiplex PCR, while TCRdb's copy carries only in-frame clones and drops some. That table is the source of V, J and clone size, and D and trimming were worked out from the DNA. The sample holds about 2.1 million clones, 85% to 95% seen once. Between the trimmed V and J ends, which lost 8 bases and 4 bases, there was a span of 12 bases. This CDR3 has 14 residues. CDR1 and CDR2 from the germline V gene are SEHNR and FQNEAQ (reference sequence).

This clonotype was sampled from a man between 18 and 35 years old in good health. Some clones in this sample may be carry-over from other donors' samples. Material for sequencing was naive CD8+ T cells from PBMCs. The rearrangement links TRBV7-9 to TRBJ1-6; no definite D call. CDR3 DNA: TGTGCCAGCGTAAACGAATTTTATAATTCACCCCTCCACTTT. As protein: CASVNEFYNSPLHF.